These 6 T cell receptor beta chains were sequenced from one sample in a study of identical twins. Each CDR3 protein gets one entry after TCRdb re-called the 5' RACE reads with MiXCR. The data show hundreds of thousands of distinct CDR3 sequences, approximately 13% seen once. These same records also appear under a second study, on yellow fever vaccine responses in identical twins.

The sequenced sample was PBMCs. All receptors come from a young woman in good health.

This clonotype was observed at least ten times. The gene calls are TRBV6-5 and TRBJ1-5; TRBD1 aligns across 7 bases. The length of the CDR3 is 16 residues. V was pared by 0 bases and J by 3 bases, with 5 bases of the junction left unmatched. The germline CDR1 and CDR2 sequences are MNHEY and SVGAGI. The CDR3 sequence: CASSYSRGQFNQPQHF. The CDR3, as DNA: TGTGCCAGCAGTTACTCGAGGGGACAGTTCAATCAGCCCCAGCATTTT.

This chain uses TRBV5-1 with TRBJ2-5; tentative D call: TRBD2 (6 bases). Germline V gene data show CDR1 as SGHRS and CDR2 as YFSETQ. The CDR3 totals 16 residues. Trimming removed 7 bases from V and 5 bases from J, with 24 bases in between. The CDR3 DNA reads as TGCGCCAGCCGCGGCGGCGGGGCCGGGGAAGAGGAGACCCAGTACTTC. This codes for CASRGGGAGEEETQYF. The full variable domain, rest sourced from reference TRBV5-1 and TRBJ2-5, is KAGVTQTPRYLIKTRGQQVTLSCSPISGHRSVSWYQQTPGQGLQFLFEYFSETQRNKGNFPGRFSGRQFSNSRSEMNVSTLELGDSALYLCASRGGGAGEEETQYFGPGTRLLVL.

V usage is TRBV23-1 and J usage is TRBJ2-7; the D gene could be TRBD1 or TRBD2 (6 bases each). TRBV23-1 is an open reading frame whose function is uncertain. V was pared by 4 bases and J by 0 bases, with 13 bases between. The CDR3 totals 15 residues. The CDR3 nucleotides read TGCGCCAGCAGTCTCATGGGGGGACACTCCTACGAGCAGTACGTC. Translated: CASSLMGGHSYEQYV.

This clonotype showed up just a few times. The CDR3 DNA reads TGCAGTGCTAGAGTCCAGGGAGATCAGCCCCAGCATTTT. Amino acid sequence: CSARVQGDQPQHF. The chain is built from TRBV20-1 and TRBJ1-5; a weak D match, TRBD1 (5 bases). The CDR3 runs to 13 residues. Germline values: CDR1 DFQATT, CDR2 SNEGSKA (reference sequence). Deletions cut 1 base from V and 5 bases from J, with 9 bases between.

This clonotype was counted many times. The genes are TRBV19 and TRBJ2-1, with D possibly TRBD2 on 5 matching bases. CDR3 size: 17 residues. Per the germline V gene, CDR1 is LNHDA and CDR2 is SQIVND (reference sequence). V lost 3 bases and J lost 2, with 17 bases in between. DNA for the CDR3: TGTGCCAGTAGTATGCCCGCGCAGGAGCGGACCTACAATGAGCAGTTCTTC. This translates into CASSMPAQERTYNEQFF. Full variable domain (outside the CDR3, taken from reference TRBV19 and TRBJ2-1): DGGITQSPKYLFRKEGQNVTLSCEQNLNHDAMYWYRQDPGQGLRLIYYSQIVNDFQKGDIAEGYSVSREKKESFPLTVTSAQKNPTAFYLCASSMPAQERTYNEQFFGPGTRLTVL.

J is TRBJ2-5 and V is TRBV4-2, with D hard to call. The CDR3 runs 14 residues. Germline V gives CDR1 LGHNA, CDR2 YNFKEQ. V was pared by 0 bases and J by 4 bases, with 9 bases between. This CDR3 is CASSQEKMVETQYF. The CDR3, as DNA: TGTGCCAGCAGCCAAGAAAAGATGGTAGAGACCCAGTACTTC.